The 19 T cell receptor beta chains below come from one sample, sequenced in a study of T cell responses to AZD1222 COVID-19 vaccine. Here immunoSEQ multiplex PCR was the method, and the copy in TCRdb shows in-frame clones only, minus some. The repertoire holds around 100,000 clones, with 80% to 90% as singletons. Sample: peripheral blood, taken on day 0 of AZD1222 vaccination. Receptors were obtained from an adult in good health.

The chain recombines TRBV29-1 with TRBJ1-5; tentative D call: TRBD1 (6 bases). This CDR3 spans 12 amino acids. Trimming left V 7 bases short and J 5 bases short, with 12 bases between. Germline V gene lookup returns CDR1 SQVTM and CDR2 ANQGSEA. CDR3 bases: TGCAGCGCTGGGGACACAGATCAGCCCCAGCATTTT. Protein product: CSAGDTDQPQHF.

The chain joins TRBV9 to TRBJ1-5; 8 positions agree with TRBD1. The CDR3 has 15 amino acids. The germline CDR1 and CDR2 sequences are SGDLS and YYNGEE. The trim removed 7 bases at V and 4 bases at J, leaving 10 bases unmatched. The CDR3 coding sequence is TGTGCCAGCGGAACGACAGGGGCCCAAAATCAGCCCCAGCATTTT. Its translation: CASGTTGAQNQPQHF.

This clone was observed once. This sequence joins TRBV3-1 (or the pseudogene TRBV3-2) and TRBJ1-4, with 8 bases identical to TRBD1. The CDR3 runs to 17 residues. Germline loops: CDR1 LGHDT, CDR2 YNNKEL (reference sequence). The ends lost 0 bases at V and 8 bases at J; junction bases unmatched: 11. CDR3 protein: CASSQDPSQGAREKLFF. Here the CDR3 DNA reads TGTGCCAGCAGCCAAGATCCTTCGCAGGGGGCGCGAGAAAAACTGTTTTTT.

The chain joins TRBV6-5 to TRBJ1-3; D not resolved. Germline values: CDR1 MNHEY, CDR2 SVGAGI. The CDR3 has 14 amino acids. Trimming left V 3 bases short and J 8 bases short, with 14 bases between. CDR3 region: CASSYGPPLDTIYF. In nucleotides, the CDR3 is TGTGCCAGCAGTTATGGGCCGCCGTTGGACACCATATATTTT.

CDR3 bases: TGTGCCAGTAGTATAGCCGAACAACCCGGGGAGCTGTTTTTT. Translated, it gives CASSIAEQPGELFF. The chain combines TRBV19 with TRBJ2-2; no clear D gene. Germline V gives CDR1 LNHDA, CDR2 SQIVND (reference sequence). The CDR3 has 14 residues. V was cut by 1 base and J by 6 bases, with 9 bases left in between.

The chain carries TRBV7-2 and TRBJ2-7; D is perhaps TRBD1 (6 bases). Germline CDR1 SGHTA, CDR2 FQGNSA. V dropped 1 base and J dropped 3 bases, with 10 bases sitting between them. The CDR3 length is 14 residues. In DNA, the CDR3 is TGTGCCAGCAGCTTAGGGGCACAGGGCTACGAGCAGTACTTC. Amino acid sequence: CASSLGAQGYEQYF.

The chain combines TRBV6-1 with TRBJ1-2; 9 nucleotides align to TRBD1. Per the germline V gene, CDR1 is MNHNS and CDR2 is SASEGT. J gave up 3 bases and V 5 bases, and 4 bases lay outside the gene matches. This CDR3 spans 14 amino acids. This CDR3 reads CASSYRDRDYGYTF. The CDR3 region has the DNA TGTGCCAGCAGTTATCGGGACAGGGACTATGGCTACACCTTC.

The chain combines TRBV29-1 with TRBJ1-1, with a tentative D call TRBD1 (6 bases). The CDR3 runs to 20 residues. Trimming removed 1 base from V and 0 bases from J, with 27 bases in between. Looked up from germline, CDR1 is SQVTM and CDR2 is ANQGSEA. The CDR3 DNA sequence: TGCAGCGTTGAAGCGCGGAGGGTCAACAGGGAGGGGAGGGTGAACACTGAAGCTTTCTTT. Its translation: CSVEARRVNREGRVNTEAFF.

The V and J genes are TRBV19 and TRBJ1-5; the D gene is possibly TRBD1 (5 bases). V gave up 6 bases and J gave up 1 base, with 13 bases separating them. Germline CDR1 and CDR2: LNHDA and SQIVND (reference sequence). This CDR3 region has 15 residues. Written as DNA, the CDR3 is TGTGCCAGTAGGGGGCACGGGGGGAGCAATCAGCCCCAGCATTTT. It specifies CASRGHGGSNQPQHF.

The genes are TRBV19 and TRBJ2-7, with D perhaps TRBD1 (6 bases). Germline V CDR1 and CDR2: LNHDA, SQIVND (reference sequence). V dropped 3 bases and J dropped 0 bases, with 9 bases sitting between them. The CDR3 loop spans 14 amino acids. DNA of the CDR3: TGTGCCAGTAGTATTAGGGGGAGCTCCTACGAGCAGTACTTC. Its translation: CASSIRGSSYEQYF.

The rearrangement joins TRBV28 to TRBJ2-7; 10 bases map to TRBD2. The CDR3 contains 16 residues. CDR1 and CDR2 from the germline V gene are MDHEN and SYDVKM. The trim removed 6 bases at V and 2 bases at J, leaving 10 bases unmatched. The CDR3 here is CASSQTSGPGAYEQYF. As DNA, the CDR3 is TGTGCCAGCAGCCAGACTAGCGGGCCGGGGGCCTACGAGCAGTACTTC.

In this sample, this clone turned up a few times. The CDR3 here is CASSIPITDTQYF. CDR3 bases: TGTGCCAGTAGTATCCCTATCACAGATACGCAGTATTTT. The chain employs TRBV19 and TRBJ2-3; no clear D gene. Per germline, CDR1 LNHDA and CDR2 SQIVND (reference sequence). V was shortened by 3 bases and J by 2 bases, with 6 bases between the two germline ends. This CDR3 has 13 amino acids.

The chain uses TRBV5-1 and TRBJ2-3, with D possibly TRBD2 on 6 matching bases. Trimming removed 1 base from V and 2 bases from J, with 11 bases in between. The CDR3 has 15 residues. Looked up from germline, CDR1 is SGHRS and CDR2 is YFSETQ. The CDR3: CASSLSGLYTDTQYF. The DNA of the CDR3 is TGCGCCAGCAGCTTGTCGGGACTTTACACAGATACGCAGTATTTT.

This rearrangement joins TRBV19 to TRBJ1-3; D uncertain. The ends were cut back, 3 bases at V and 0 bases at J, with 12 bases in the middle. Germline V gene data show CDR1 as LNHDA and CDR2 as SQIVND (reference sequence). The CDR3 has 16 residues. The CDR3 sequence: CASSMVGSHSGNTIYF. The CDR3 bases are TGTGCCAGTAGTATGGTGGGGTCCCACTCTGGAAACACCATATATTTT.

This chain uses TRBV6-2 or TRBV6-3 with TRBJ1-5; D gene ambiguous. Germline CDR1 reads MNHEY; CDR2 reads SVGEGT. Between the trimmed V and J ends, which lost 1 base and 3 bases, there was a span of 4 bases. This CDR3 is 13 amino acids long. CDR3 residues: CASSYFPNQPQHF. CDR3 coding DNA: TGTGCCAGCAGTTACTTTCCCAATCAGCCCCAGCATTTT.

V gene TRBV6-5 combines with J gene TRBJ1-3; no clear D. The CDR3 extends over 15 amino acids. The V gene's germline CDR1 is MNHEY and CDR2 SVGAGI. The ends were cut back, 0 bases at V and 2 bases at J, with 8 bases in the middle. The CDR3 loop reads CASSYSPTTGNTIYF. The CDR3 DNA is TGTGCCAGCAGTTACTCCCCCACGACTGGAAACACCATATATTTT.

J is TRBJ1-2 and V is TRBV5-1; D is perhaps TRBD1 (5 bases). There are 15 residues in the CDR3. The germline V gene has CDR1 SGHRS and CDR2 YFSETQ. The V and J ends lost 1 base and 8 bases respectively, with 18 bases between them. Here the CDR3 reads CASSLRLEGGEGYTF. The CDR3 nucleotides read TGCGCCAGCAGCTTGAGGTTAGAAGGAGGGGAAGGCTACACCTTC.

This chain's CDR3 is CASSDRDKYTGELFF. The CDR3 DNA reads as TGTGCCAGCAGTGACCGGGACAAGTACACCGGGGAGCTGTTTTTT. The chain is built from TRBV25-1 and TRBJ2-2, with a possible D match to TRBD1 (6 bases). With 3 bases removed from V and 3 bases from J, the gap between germline ends came to 11 bases. Germline CDR1 is MGHDK and CDR2 is SYGVNS. This CDR3 is built from 15 residues.

The V call is TRBV28, the J call TRBJ1-2, with D hard to call. Germline lookup yields CDR1 MDHEN and CDR2 SYDVKM. This CDR3 comprises 13 residues. Between the trimmed V and J ends, which lost 6 bases and 2 bases, there was a span of 10 bases. The CDR3 spells CASRLDGNYGYTF. CDR3 sequence (DNA): TGTGCCAGCAGACTGGACGGGAACTATGGCTACACCTTC.